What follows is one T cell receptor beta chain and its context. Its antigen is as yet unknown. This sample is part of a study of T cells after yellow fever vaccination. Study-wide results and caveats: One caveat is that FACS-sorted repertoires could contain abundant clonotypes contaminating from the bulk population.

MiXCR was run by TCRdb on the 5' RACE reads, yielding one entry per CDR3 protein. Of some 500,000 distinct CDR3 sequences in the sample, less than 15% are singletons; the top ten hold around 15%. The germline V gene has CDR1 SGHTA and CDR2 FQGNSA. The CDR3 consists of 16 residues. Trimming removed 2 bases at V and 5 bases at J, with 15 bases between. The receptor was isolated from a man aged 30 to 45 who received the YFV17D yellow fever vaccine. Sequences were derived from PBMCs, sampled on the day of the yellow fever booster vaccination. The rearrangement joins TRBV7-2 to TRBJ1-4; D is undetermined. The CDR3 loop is CASSLSSHGVNEKLFF. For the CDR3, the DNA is TGTGCCAGCAGCTTATCCTCCCACGGCGTCAATGAAAAACTGTTTTTT.